The subject of this entry is one T cell receptor (beta chain). With a constant-region primer, TCR beta cDNA was made from about 0.5 ug of total RNA. Construction of TCR beta libraries relied on three successive nested multiplex PCR rounds employing slightly modified ARM-PCR. The first two PCR rounds, roughly 11 cycles each, used TRBV1-TRBV30 forward primers and a C-beta reverse primer. TCRdb passed the multiplex PCR reads through MiXCR, listing each CDR3 protein once. The data contain approximately 300,000 distinct CDR3 sequences, approximately 65% of them singletons. The data belong to a study of tumor-infiltrating lymphocytes in primary liver carcinoma. Turning to the study itself: Through surgical resection, the patients' primary liver carcinoma was treated.

This CDR3 region has 14 residues. Germline-derived CDR1 and CDR2 are SNHLY and FYNNEI. Trimming took off 7 bases at V and 6 bases at J, with 16 bases between the two ends. In addition to blood RNA drawn from unsorted whole blood, germline DNA was extracted. V is TRBV2 and J is TRBJ1-5; D might be TRBD1 (5 bases). Sequenced sample: peripheral blood. This receptor was identified in a man aged 40-50 years with primary liver carcinoma and hepatitis B virus infection. Written as DNA, the CDR3 is TGTGCCAGCACCGGCCCCGAAAGGGGTCAGCCCCAGCATTTT. Amino acid sequence: CASTGPERGQPQHF.